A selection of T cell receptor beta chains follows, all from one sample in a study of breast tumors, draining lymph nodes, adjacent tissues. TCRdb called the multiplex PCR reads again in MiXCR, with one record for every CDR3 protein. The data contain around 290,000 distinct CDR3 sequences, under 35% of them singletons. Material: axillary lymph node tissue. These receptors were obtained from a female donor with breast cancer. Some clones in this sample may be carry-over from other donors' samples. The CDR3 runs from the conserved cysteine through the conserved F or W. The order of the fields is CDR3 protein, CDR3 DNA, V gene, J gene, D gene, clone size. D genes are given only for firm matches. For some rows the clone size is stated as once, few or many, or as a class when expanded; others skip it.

CDR3aa: CASSFTGGAGETQYF
CDR3nt: TGTGCCAGCAGCTTTACAGGGGGCGCCGGGGAGACCCAGTACTTC
v_gene: TRBV27
j_gene: TRBJ2-5
d_gene: TRBD1
abundance: few

CDR3aa: CAGSESGTGKPHGYTF
CDR3nt: TGTGCCGGCAGTGAGTCCGGGACAGGAAAACCCCATGGCTACACCTTT
v_gene: TRBV25-1
j_gene: TRBJ1-2
d_gene: TRBD1
abundance: -

CDR3aa: CASSQDPHSGRAGVNEQFF
CDR3nt: TGCGCCAGCAGCCAAGACCCCCATAGCGGGAGGGCAGGGGTAAATGAGCAGTTCTTC
v_gene: TRBV4-1
j_gene: TRBJ2-1
d_gene: TRBD2
abundance: -

CDR3aa: CASKGRAGVGTEAFF
CDR3nt: TGTGCCAGCAAGGGAAGAGCAGGAGTAGGTACTGAAGCTTTCTTT
v_gene: TRBV2
j_gene: TRBJ1-1
d_gene: -
abundance: once

CDR3aa: CASSSPALGTGNEQYF
CDR3nt: TGTGCCAGCAGTTCCCCAGCCCTAGGGACAGGGAACGAGCAGTACTTC
v_gene: TRBV28
j_gene: TRBJ2-7
d_gene: TRBD1
abundance: few

CDR3aa: CSARVGRRGNTGELFF
CDR3nt: TGCAGTGCTAGGGTGGGACGTCGGGGGAACACCGGGGAGCTGTTTTTT
v_gene: TRBV20-1
j_gene: TRBJ2-2
d_gene: -
abundance: -

CDR3aa: CASIPGVSYEQYF
CDR3nt: TGTGCCAGCATACCCGGGGTCTCCTACGAGCAGTACTTC
v_gene: TRBV6-1
j_gene: TRBJ2-7
d_gene: -
abundance: few

CDR3aa: CATSRGSGSSYNEQFF
CDR3nt: TGTGCCACCAGCAGAGGAAGCGGGAGCTCCTACAATGAGCAGTTCTTC
v_gene: TRBV15
j_gene: TRBJ2-1
d_gene: TRBD2
abundance: -

CDR3aa: CASSQAGRWGYEQYF
CDR3nt: TGTGCCAGCAGCCAAGCCGGGCGCTGGGGCTACGAGCAGTACTTC
v_gene: TRBV14
j_gene: TRBJ2-7
d_gene: -
abundance: many

CDR3aa: CASSLVREGAADTQYF
CDR3nt: TGTGCCAGCAGCTTAGTCAGGGAAGGTGCTGCTGATACGCAGTATTTT
v_gene: TRBV11-2
j_gene: TRBJ2-3
d_gene: -
abundance: -

CDR3aa: CSAWDVRSGELFF
CDR3nt: TGCAGTGCTTGGGATGTACGGAGCGGGGAGCTGTTTTTT
v_gene: TRBV20-1
j_gene: TRBJ2-2
d_gene: -
abundance: many

CDR3aa: CARGRGPLVTRAGEPFF
CDR3nt: TGCGCCAGGGGGAGGGGGCCACTAGTCACCCGTGCCGGGGAGCCGTTTTTT
v_gene: TRBV5-1
j_gene: TRBJ2-2
d_gene: -
abundance: -

CDR3aa: CASSLRYPDTQYF
CDR3nt: TGTGCCAGCAGCTTGCGCTATCCCGATACGCAGTATTTT
v_gene: TRBV11-1
j_gene: TRBJ2-3
d_gene: -
abundance: many

CDR3aa: CASSPSTTPPHF
CDR3nt: TGTGCCAGCAGTCCTTCCACGACCCCTCCGCATTTT
v_gene: TRBV28
j_gene: TRBJ1-5
d_gene: -
abundance: -

CDR3aa: CASRADRAGYNEQFF
CDR3nt: TGTGCCAGCAGAGCCGACAGGGCAGGCTACAATGAGCAGTTCTTC
v_gene: TRBV2
j_gene: TRBJ2-1
d_gene: TRBD1
abundance: many

CDR3aa: CASRLAGGAADTQYF
CDR3nt: TGTGCCAGCAGACTAGCGGGAGGGGCGGCAGATACGCAGTATTTT
v_gene: TRBV7-3
j_gene: TRBJ2-3
d_gene: TRBD2
abundance: many

CDR3aa: CASSHGAGSDTQYF
CDR3nt: TGTGCCAGCAGTCACGGGGCGGGATCAGATACGCAGTATTTT
v_gene: TRBV6-5
j_gene: TRBJ2-3
d_gene: -
abundance: few

CDR3aa: CAWTTESEQYF
CDR3nt: TGTGCCTGGACCACGGAGTCCGAGCAGTACTTC
v_gene: TRBV30
j_gene: TRBJ2-7
d_gene: -
abundance: many

CDR3aa: CASRGGEKLFF
CDR3nt: TGTGCCAGCAGGGGTGGTGAAAAACTGTTTTTT
v_gene: TRBV6-5
j_gene: TRBJ1-4
d_gene: -
abundance: -

CDR3aa: CSAGGAGYEQYF
CDR3nt: TGCAGTGCTGGGGGGGCGGGCTACGAGCAGTACTTC
v_gene: TRBV20-1
j_gene: TRBJ2-7
d_gene: -
abundance: many

CDR3aa: CASRQVYGEKLFF
CDR3nt: TGTGCCAGCAGGCAAGTCTATGGTGAAAAGCTGTTTTTT
v_gene: TRBV10-2
j_gene: TRBJ1-4
d_gene: -
abundance: -

CDR3aa: CASSILFNEQFF
CDR3nt: TGTGCCAGCAGCATCTTATTTAATGAGCAGTTCTTC
v_gene: TRBV11-2
j_gene: TRBJ2-1
d_gene: -
abundance: -

CDR3aa: CATSDPNQETQYF
CDR3nt: TGTGCCACCAGTGATCCTAACCAAGAGACCCAGTACTTC
v_gene: TRBV24-1
j_gene: TRBJ2-5
d_gene: -
abundance: many

CDR3aa: CAISESQGRETQYF
CDR3nt: TGTGCCATCAGTGAGAGTCAAGGGCGAGAGACCCAGTACTTC
v_gene: TRBV10-3
j_gene: TRBJ2-5
d_gene: -
abundance: -

CDR3aa: CSALARDRGGTQYF
CDR3nt: TGCAGTGCCCTCGCCCGGGACAGGGGGGGGACCCAGTACTTC
v_gene: TRBV20-1
j_gene: TRBJ2-5
d_gene: TRBD1
abundance: -

CDR3aa: CSVVGLNEKLFF
CDR3nt: TGCAGCGTTGTGGGACTTAATGAAAAACTGTTTTTT
v_gene: TRBV29-1
j_gene: TRBJ1-4
d_gene: -
abundance: many

CDR3aa: CASSATKGPALGYTF
CDR3nt: TGTGCCAGCAGTGCTACTAAGGGTCCCGCTCTGGGCTACACCTTC
v_gene: TRBV2
j_gene: TRBJ1-2
d_gene: -
abundance: -

CDR3aa: CASSLDSHGAGDTQYF
CDR3nt: TGTGCCAGCAGCTTAGATTCACATGGGGCGGGTGATACGCAGTATTTT
v_gene: TRBV7-9
j_gene: TRBJ2-3
d_gene: -
abundance: many

CDR3aa: CASTGGRGNSPLHF
CDR3nt: TGTGCCAGCACCGGGGGCAGGGGGAATTCACCCCTCCACTTT
v_gene: TRBV11-2
j_gene: TRBJ1-6
d_gene: TRBD1
abundance: many

CDR3aa: CASSLEGRMTDTQYF
CDR3nt: TGTGCCAGCAGCTTGGAGGGTAGGATGACAGATACGCAGTATTTT
v_gene: TRBV5-4
j_gene: TRBJ2-3
d_gene: -
abundance: -

CDR3aa: CSAASDRGKYNEQYF
CDR3nt: TGCAGTGCTGCCTCGGACAGGGGGAAGTACAATGAGCAGTATTTT
v_gene: TRBV20-1
j_gene: TRBJ2-3
d_gene: TRBD1
abundance: -

CDR3aa: CARSAPGAGYTF
CDR3nt: TGTGCCCGGAGTGCCCCAGGGGCAGGCTACACCTTC
v_gene: TRBV30
j_gene: TRBJ1-2
d_gene: -
abundance: -

CDR3aa: CSASDQLTSSYSYEQYF
CDR3nt: TGCAGTGCTAGTGATCAATTAACTAGCAGCTACTCCTACGAGCAGTACTTC
v_gene: TRBV20-1
j_gene: TRBJ2-7
d_gene: -
abundance: -

CDR3aa: CASLSTGKLFF
CDR3nt: TGTGCCAGCCTTAGTACCGGGAAGCTGTTTTTC
v_gene: TRBV7-3
j_gene: TRBJ2-2
d_gene: -
abundance: -

CDR3aa: CASSTAGTGPAFF
CDR3nt: TGTGCCAGTAGTACTGCCGGGACAGGGCCAGCTTTCTTT
v_gene: TRBV19
j_gene: TRBJ1-1
d_gene: TRBD1
abundance: -

CDR3aa: CASNAPTAGSIGTQYF
CDR3nt: TGTGCCAGCAACGCCCCCACAGCGGGGTCGATAGGGACCCAGTACTTC
v_gene: TRBV6-1
j_gene: TRBJ2-5
d_gene: TRBD2
abundance: -

CDR3aa: CSAYQGIGEKLFF
CDR3nt: TGCAGTGCTTACCAGGGGATTGGTGAAAAACTGTTTTTT
v_gene: TRBV20-1
j_gene: TRBJ1-4
d_gene: -
abundance: many

CDR3aa: CASSIEGVDSYNSPLHF
CDR3nt: TGTGCCAGTAGTATAGAGGGTGTGGACTCCTATAATTCACCCCTCCACTTT
v_gene: TRBV19
j_gene: TRBJ1-6
d_gene: -
abundance: many

CDR3aa: CAGSLGLSGEQTQYF
CDR3nt: TGTGCCGGCAGTTTGGGACTCTCGGGGGAACAGACCCAGTACTTC
v_gene: TRBV12-3/TRBV12-4
j_gene: TRBJ2-5
d_gene: -
abundance: -

CDR3aa: CASSIKPGLAGVGYNEQFF
CDR3nt: TGTGCCAGTAGTATCAAGCCGGGACTAGCGGGAGTGGGATACAATGAGCAGTTCTTC
v_gene: TRBV19
j_gene: TRBJ2-1
d_gene: TRBD2
abundance: many

CDR3aa: CASSPLGSNQPQHF
CDR3nt: TGTGCCAGCAGCCCCCTGGGGAGCAATCAGCCCCAGCATTTT
v_gene: TRBV14
j_gene: TRBJ1-5
d_gene: -
abundance: many